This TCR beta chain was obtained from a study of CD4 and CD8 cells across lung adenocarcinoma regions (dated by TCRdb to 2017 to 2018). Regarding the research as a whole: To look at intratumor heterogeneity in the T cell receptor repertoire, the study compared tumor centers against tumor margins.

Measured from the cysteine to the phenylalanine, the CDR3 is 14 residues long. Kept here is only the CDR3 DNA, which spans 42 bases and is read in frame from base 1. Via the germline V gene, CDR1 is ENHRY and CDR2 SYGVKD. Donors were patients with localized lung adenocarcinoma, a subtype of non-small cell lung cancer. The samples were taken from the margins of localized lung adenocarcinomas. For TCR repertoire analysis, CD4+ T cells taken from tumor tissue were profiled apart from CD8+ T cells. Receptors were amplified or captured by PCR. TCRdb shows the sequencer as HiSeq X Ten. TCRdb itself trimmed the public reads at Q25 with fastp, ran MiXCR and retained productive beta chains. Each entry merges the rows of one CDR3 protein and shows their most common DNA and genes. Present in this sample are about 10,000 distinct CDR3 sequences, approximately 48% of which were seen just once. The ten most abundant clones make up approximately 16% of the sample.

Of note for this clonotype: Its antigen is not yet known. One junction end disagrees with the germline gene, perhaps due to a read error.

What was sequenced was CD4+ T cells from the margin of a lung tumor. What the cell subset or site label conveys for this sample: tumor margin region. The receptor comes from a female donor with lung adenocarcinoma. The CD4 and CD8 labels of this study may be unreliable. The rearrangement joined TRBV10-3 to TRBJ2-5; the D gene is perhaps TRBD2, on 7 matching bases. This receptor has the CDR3 CAGRGGSDQETQYF. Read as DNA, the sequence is TGTGCCGGGCGCGGGGGCAGCGACCAAGAGACGCAGTATTTC.